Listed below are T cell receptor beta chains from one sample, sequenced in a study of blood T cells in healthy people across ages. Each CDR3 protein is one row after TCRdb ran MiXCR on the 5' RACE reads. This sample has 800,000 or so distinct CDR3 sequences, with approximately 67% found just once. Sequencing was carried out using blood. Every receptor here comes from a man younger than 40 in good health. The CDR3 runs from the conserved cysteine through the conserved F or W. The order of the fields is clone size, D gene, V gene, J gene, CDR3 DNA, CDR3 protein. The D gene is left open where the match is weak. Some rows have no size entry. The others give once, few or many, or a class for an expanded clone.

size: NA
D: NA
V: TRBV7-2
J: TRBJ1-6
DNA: TGTGCCAGCAGCTCGAAAGCCGGGGGATATAATTCACCCCTCCACTTT
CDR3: CASSSKAGGYNSPLHF

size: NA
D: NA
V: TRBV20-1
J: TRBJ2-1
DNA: TGCAGTGCTAGCCTTCCACTGGGGCTCCAACGGAACAATGAGCAGTTCTTC
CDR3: CSASLPLGLQRNNEQFF

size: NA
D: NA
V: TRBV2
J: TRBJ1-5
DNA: TGTGCCAGCAACCTCGGGGGACGCCAGCATTTT
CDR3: CASNLGGRQHF

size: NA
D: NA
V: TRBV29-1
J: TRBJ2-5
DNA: TGCAGCGTTAGCTGGCGGAGAGAGACCCAGTACTTC
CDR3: CSVSWRRETQYF

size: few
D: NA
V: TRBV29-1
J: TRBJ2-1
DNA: TGCAGCGTCACAGGGAGTTATGAGCAGTTCTTC
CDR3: CSVTGSYEQFF

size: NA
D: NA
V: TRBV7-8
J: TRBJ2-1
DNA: TGTGCCAGCAGCACAAGGGGGGGTCCCTACAATGAGCAGTTCTTC
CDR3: CASSTRGGPYNEQFF

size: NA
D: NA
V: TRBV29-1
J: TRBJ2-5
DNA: TGCAGCGTTGAAGGATCCGCTGAGACCCAGTACTTC
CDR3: CSVEGSAETQYF

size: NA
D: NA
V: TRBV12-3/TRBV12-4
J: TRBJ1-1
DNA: TGTGCCAGCAGTTTTGCGGTGAACACTGAAGCTTTCTTT
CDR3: CASSFAVNTEAFF

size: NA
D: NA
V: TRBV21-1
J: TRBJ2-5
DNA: TGTGCCAGCAGCAAAGTTAGGGGGCGCCTCGGGGAGACCCAGTACTTC
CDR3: CASSKVRGRLGETQYF

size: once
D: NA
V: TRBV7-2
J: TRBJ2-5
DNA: TGTGCCAGCAGCTTAGCCCTAGGGCCGGGGGAGACCCAGTACTTC
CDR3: CASSLALGPGETQYF

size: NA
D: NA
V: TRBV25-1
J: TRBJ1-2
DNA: TGTGCCAGCAGTCCCTATACAGGCCTACTCATCTATGGCTACACCTTC
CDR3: CASSPYTGLLIYGYTF

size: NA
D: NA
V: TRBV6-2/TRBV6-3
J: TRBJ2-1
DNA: TGTGCCAGCAGTTATTACGGGGGCCCGTTCAATGAGCAGTTCTTC
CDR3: CASSYYGGPFNEQFF

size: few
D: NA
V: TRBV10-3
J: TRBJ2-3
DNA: TGTGCCATCAGTGAGTCCAGGGGGAGGGGCACAGATACGCAGTATTTT
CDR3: CAISESRGRGTDTQYF

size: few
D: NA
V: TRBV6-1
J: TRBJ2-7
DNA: TGTGCCAGCAGTGGGAGGTTTTCCTACGAGCAGTACTTC
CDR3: CASSGRFSYEQYF

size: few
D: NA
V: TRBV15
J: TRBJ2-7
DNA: TGTGCCACCAGCAGCAAGGGACTGAATACCTACGAGCAGTACTTC
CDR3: CATSSKGLNTYEQYF

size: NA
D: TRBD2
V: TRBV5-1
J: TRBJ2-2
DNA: TGCGCCAGCAGCCCAGGACTAGCTTCGAACACCGGGGAGCTGTTTTTT
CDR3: CASSPGLASNTGELFF

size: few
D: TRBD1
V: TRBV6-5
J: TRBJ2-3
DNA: TGTGCCAGCAGTTCCCCCGGGACAGGCACAGATACGCAGTATTTT
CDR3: CASSSPGTGTDTQYF

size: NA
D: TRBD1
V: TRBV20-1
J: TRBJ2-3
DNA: TGCAGTGCTAGAGCTTTAACGGGACAGGGTTTGACAGATACGCAGTATTTT
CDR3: CSARALTGQGLTDTQYF

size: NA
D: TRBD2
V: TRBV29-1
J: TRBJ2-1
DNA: TGCAGCGTCCATCTCCTAGCGGGGGGGCCTAATGAGCAGTTCTTC
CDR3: CSVHLLAGGPNEQFF

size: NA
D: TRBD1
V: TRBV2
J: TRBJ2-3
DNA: TGTGCCAGTCAGGGACAGGCGAGAGATACGCAGTATTTT
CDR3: CASQGQARDTQYF

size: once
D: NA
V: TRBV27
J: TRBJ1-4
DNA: TGTGCCAGCAGTTATAGGGCATTGGGAAATGAAAAACTGTTTTTT
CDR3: CASSYRALGNEKLFF

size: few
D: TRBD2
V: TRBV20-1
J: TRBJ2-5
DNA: TGCAGTGCTCCGACTAGCGACCAAGAGACCCAGTACTTC
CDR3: CSAPTSDQETQYF

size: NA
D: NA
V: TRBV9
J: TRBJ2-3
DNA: TGTGCCAGCAGCGCCCAAGGACGCCACAGCACAGATACGCAGTATTTT
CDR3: CASSAQGRHSTDTQYF

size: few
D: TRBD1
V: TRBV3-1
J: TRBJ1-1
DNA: TGTGCCAGCAGCCGCCGACAGGGAAGGAAAGCTTTCTTT
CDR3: CASSRRQGRKAFF

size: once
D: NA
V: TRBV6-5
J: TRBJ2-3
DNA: TGTGCCAGCAGTCCGACAGGCCTCTTTGGCACAGATACGCAGTATTTT
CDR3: CASSPTGLFGTDTQYF

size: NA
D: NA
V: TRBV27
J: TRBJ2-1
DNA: TGTGCCAGCAGTTTCGGGACTCAATACAATGAGCAGTTCTTC
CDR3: CASSFGTQYNEQFF

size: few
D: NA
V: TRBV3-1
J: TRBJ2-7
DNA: TGTGCCAGCAGCCAAGGACAGGCTAGCTACTACGAGCAGTACTTC
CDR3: CASSQGQASYYEQYF

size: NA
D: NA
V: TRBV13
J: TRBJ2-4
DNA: TGTGCCAGCAGCTTAGTGGGTCCCTCCTTAGCCAAAAACATTCAGTACTTC
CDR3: CASSLVGPSLAKNIQYF

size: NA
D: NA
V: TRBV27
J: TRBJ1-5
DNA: TGTGCCAGCAGTGGGGGGATGGGGCAGCCCCAGCATTTT
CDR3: CASSGGMGQPQHF

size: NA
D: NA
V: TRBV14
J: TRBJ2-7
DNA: TGTGCCAGCAGCCCCCCGAACCCCTCAGACGGCTCCTACGAGCAGTACTTC
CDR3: CASSPPNPSDGSYEQYF

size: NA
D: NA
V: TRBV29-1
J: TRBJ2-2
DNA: TGCAGCGTTGGGACGGCTACGAACACCGGGGAGCTGTTTTTT
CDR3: CSVGTATNTGELFF

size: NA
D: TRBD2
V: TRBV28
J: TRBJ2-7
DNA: TGTGCCAGCAGTTCACAGACAGCGGGGAAAACCTACGAGCAGTACTTC
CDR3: CASSSQTAGKTYEQYF

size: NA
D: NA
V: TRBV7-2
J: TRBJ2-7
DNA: TGTGCCAGCAGCATTGTCCCCCTGGCAGCCTACGAGCAGTACTTC
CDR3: CASSIVPLAAYEQYF

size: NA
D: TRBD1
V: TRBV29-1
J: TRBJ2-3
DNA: TGCAGCTTACCGGGACAGGGGACAGATACGCAGTATTTT
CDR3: CSLPGQGTDTQYF

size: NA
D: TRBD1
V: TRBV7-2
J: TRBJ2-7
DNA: TGTGCCAGCAGCTTAGCCCACAGGGGCCCCTACAATGAGCAGTACTTC
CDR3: CASSLAHRGPYNEQYF